A single T cell receptor (beta chain) is shown here with its context. Its antigen remains unknown. Vbeta (60) and Jbeta (13) primers were used in the PCR. Some clones are missing from TCRdb's copy, which holds only in-frame ones; the method was immunoSEQ multiplex PCR. The sample has about 140,000 clones, about three quarters seen once. This CDR3 has 16 residues. Germline V gene sequence: CDR1 SGHRS, CDR2 YFSETQ. The germline V and J ends were trimmed by 0 bases and 0 bases, with 11 bases remaining between them. The data were obtained in a study of cytomegalovirus exposure and HLA in healthy donors. Study-wide results and caveats: Most TCR sequences showed up rarely, but some public TCRs showed up in many donors. A later analysis reportedly found that, within productive TCRs, an Asian-associated ancestry cluster had fewer N-insertions than the mean observed across the roughly 730 donors. The presence/absence work took it that sequencing depth was about the same across donors. Within an earlier analysis, most TCR beta V segments proved productive either about 90% or about 30% of the time.

Source material: PBMCs. The sequence was obtained from a woman younger than 45 in good health and CMV-seronegative. The J gene is TRBJ2-3, the V gene TRBV5-1, with D uncertain. CDR3 coding DNA: TGCGCCAGCAGCTTGGCCGAGCGCACTAGCACAGATACGCAGTATTTT. Translated: CASSLAERTSTDTQYF.